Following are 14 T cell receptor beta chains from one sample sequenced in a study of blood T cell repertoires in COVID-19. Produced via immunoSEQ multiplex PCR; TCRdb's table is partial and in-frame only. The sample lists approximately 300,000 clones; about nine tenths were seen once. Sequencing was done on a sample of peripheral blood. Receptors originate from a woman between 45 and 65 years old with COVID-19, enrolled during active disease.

The CDR3: CAWSTRGATSGFKTQYF. The CDR3 DNA follows: TGTGCCTGGAGTACTAGGGGGGCAACTAGCGGGTTTAAGACCCAGTACTTC. The rearrangement uses TRBV30 and TRBJ2-5, with 9 bases lining up with TRBD2. Germline lookup yields CDR1 GTSNPN and CDR2 SVGIG (reference sequence). The CDR3 extends over 17 amino acids. After removal of 2 bases from V and 6 bases from J, the junction contained 16 bases not matched to a gene.

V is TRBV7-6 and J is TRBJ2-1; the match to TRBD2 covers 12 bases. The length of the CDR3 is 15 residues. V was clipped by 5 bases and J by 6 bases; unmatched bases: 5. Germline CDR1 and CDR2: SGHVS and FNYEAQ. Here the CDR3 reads CASSRLAGAGNEQFF. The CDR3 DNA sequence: TGTGCCAGCAGCCGACTAGCGGGAGCAGGCAATGAGCAGTTCTTC.

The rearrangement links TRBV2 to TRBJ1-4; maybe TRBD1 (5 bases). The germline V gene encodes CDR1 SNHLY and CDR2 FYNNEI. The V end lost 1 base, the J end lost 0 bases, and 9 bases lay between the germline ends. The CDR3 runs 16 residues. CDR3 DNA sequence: TGTGCCAGCAGTGAAGGGACAAGGGCAACTAATGAAAAACTGTTTTTT. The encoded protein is CASSEGTRATNEKLFF. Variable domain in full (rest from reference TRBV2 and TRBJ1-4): EPEVTQTPSHQVTQMGQEVILRCVPISNHLYFYWYRQILGQKVEFLVSFYNNEISEKSEIFDDQFSVERPDGSNFTLKIRSTKLEDSAMYFCASSEGTRATNEKLFFGSGTQLSVL.

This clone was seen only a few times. CDR3 nucleotide sequence: TGCGCCAGCAGTGATCCGCCGGGACAGGGGGCGCGGGGCTACACCTTC. This encodes CASSDPPGQGARGYTF. This chain uses TRBV10-2 with TRBJ1-2, with 12 bases lining up with TRBD1. CDR1 and CDR2 from the germline V gene are WSHSY and SAAADI. Losses at the gene ends were 3 bases for V and 8 bases for J; bases not matched to a gene: 10. This CDR3 contains 16 residues.

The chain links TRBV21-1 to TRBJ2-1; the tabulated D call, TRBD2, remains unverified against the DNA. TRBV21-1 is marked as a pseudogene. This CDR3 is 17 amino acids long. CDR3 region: CARRFKAGLDTYNEQFF. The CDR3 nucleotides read TGTGCCCGAAGGTTTAAGGCGGGTCTAGACACCTACAATGAGCAGTTCTTC.

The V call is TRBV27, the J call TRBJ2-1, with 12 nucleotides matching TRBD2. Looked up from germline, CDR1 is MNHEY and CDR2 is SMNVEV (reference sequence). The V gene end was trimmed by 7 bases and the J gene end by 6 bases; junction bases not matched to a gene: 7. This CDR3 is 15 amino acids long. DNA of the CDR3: TGTGCCAGCACTACACTAGCGGGAGGCCTCAATGAGCAGTTCTTC. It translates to CASTTLAGGLNEQFF.

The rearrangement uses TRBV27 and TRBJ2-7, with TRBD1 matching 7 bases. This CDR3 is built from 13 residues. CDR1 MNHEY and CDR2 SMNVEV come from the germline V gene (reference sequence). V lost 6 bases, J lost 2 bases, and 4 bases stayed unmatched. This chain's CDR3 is CASRAGTAYEQYF. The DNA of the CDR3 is TGTGCCAGCAGGGCCGGGACAGCCTACGAGCAGTACTTC.

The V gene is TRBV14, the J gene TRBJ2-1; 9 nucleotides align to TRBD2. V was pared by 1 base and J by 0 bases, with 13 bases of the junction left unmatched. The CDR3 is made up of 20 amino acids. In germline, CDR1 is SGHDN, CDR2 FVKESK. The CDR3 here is CASSQASAGGYESSYNEQFF. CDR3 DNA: TGTGCCAGCAGCCAAGCGTCAGCGGGAGGATACGAGAGCTCCTACAATGAGCAGTTCTTC.

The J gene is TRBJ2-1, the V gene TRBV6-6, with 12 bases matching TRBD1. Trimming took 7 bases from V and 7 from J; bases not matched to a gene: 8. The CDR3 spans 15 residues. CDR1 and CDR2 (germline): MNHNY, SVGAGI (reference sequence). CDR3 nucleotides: TGTGCCAGCATACCCGGGACAGGGGGCATGAATGAGCAGTTCTTC. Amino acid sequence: CASIPGTGGMNEQFF.

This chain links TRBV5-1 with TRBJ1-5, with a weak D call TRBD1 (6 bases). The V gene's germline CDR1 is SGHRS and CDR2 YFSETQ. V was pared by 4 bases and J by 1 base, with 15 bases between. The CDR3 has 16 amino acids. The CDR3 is CASSPQGGGSNQPQHF. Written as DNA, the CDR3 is TGCGCCAGCAGCCCGCAAGGGGGGGGGAGCAATCAGCCCCAGCATTTT.

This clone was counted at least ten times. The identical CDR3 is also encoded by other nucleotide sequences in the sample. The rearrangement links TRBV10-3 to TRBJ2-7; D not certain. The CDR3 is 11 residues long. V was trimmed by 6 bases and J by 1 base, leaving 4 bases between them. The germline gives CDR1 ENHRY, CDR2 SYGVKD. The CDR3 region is CAIRTSYEQYF. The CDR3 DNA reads TGTGCCATCAGGACTTCCTACGAGCAGTACTTC.

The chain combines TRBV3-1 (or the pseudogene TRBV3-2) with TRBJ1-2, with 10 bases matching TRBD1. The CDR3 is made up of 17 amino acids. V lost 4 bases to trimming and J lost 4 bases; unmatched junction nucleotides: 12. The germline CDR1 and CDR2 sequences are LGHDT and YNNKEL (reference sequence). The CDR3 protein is CASSPGGGQGILYGYTF. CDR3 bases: TGTGCCAGCAGCCCCGGGGGGGGACAGGGGATCCTCTATGGCTACACCTTC.

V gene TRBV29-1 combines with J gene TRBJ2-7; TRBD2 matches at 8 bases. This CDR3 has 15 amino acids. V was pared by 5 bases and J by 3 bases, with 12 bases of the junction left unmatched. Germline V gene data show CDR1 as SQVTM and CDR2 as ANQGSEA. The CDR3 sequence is CSVIFGTRSNYEQYF. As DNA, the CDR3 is TGCAGCGTTATTTTTGGGACTAGAAGTAACTACGAGCAGTACTTC.

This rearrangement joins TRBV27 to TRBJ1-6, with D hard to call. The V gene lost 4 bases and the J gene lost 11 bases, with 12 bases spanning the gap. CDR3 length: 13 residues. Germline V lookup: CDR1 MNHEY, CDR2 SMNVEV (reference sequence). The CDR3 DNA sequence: TGTGCCAGCAGTTACCTCGGAGCCACACCCCTCCACTTT. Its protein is CASSYLGATPLHF.